The 2 T cell receptor beta chains given below trace back to one sample, sequenced in a study of metastatic and nonmetastatic thyroid tumors. TCRdb called clones again from the PCR reads with MiXCR. The table records roughly 17,000 clones, 24% of them present only once. Each patient came to thyroid surgery without any prior treatment (of any kind). Sequenced sample: tumor tissue. The receptors here all came from a male donor with papillary thyroid cancer or a benign thyroid nodule (not recorded which). Some clones in this sample may be carry-over from other donors' samples.

The V call is TRBV20-1, the J call TRBJ2-1, with TRBD2 identical over 8 bases. CDR1 DFQATT and CDR2 SNEGSKA come from the germline V gene (reference sequence). The V and J ends lost 2 bases and 4 bases, in that order; junction bases with no gene match: 7. The CDR3 length is 15 residues. The CDR3, as DNA: TGCAGTGCTAGACAGGGAGCGGGAGATTACAATGAGCAGTTCTTC. It translates to CSARQGAGDYNEQFF.

The V call is TRBV9, the J call TRBJ2-7; a possible D gene is TRBD1 (5 bases). Trimming removed 0 bases from V and 2 bases from J, with 9 bases in between. This CDR3 has 14 residues. CDR1 is SGDLS and CDR2 is YYNGEE in the germline V gene. This chain's CDR3 is CASSVGQSPYEQYF. CDR3 coding DNA: TGTGCCAGCAGCGTAGGACAGTCCCCCTACGAGCAGTACTTC.